The rows below give T cell receptor beta chains drawn from one sample of a study of T cell repertoires in cytomegalovirus infection. Each CDR3 protein gets one entry after TCRdb re-called the reads with MiXCR. The sample has about 740,000 distinct CDR3 sequences; roughly 35% are singletons. The sample taken for sequencing was PBMCs. All receptors come from a human donor in good health (CMV status not recorded). Some clones in this sample may be carry-over from other donors' samples. The CDR3 runs from the conserved cysteine through the conserved F or W. A D gene is named only where the DNA matches it firmly. Size values are once, few and many counts, or a class for expanded clones, and some rows have none.

CDR3aa: CATSRDRSPGGNEQFF
CDR3nt: TGTGCCACCAGCAGAGATAGGTCGCCAGGGGGAAATGAGCAGTTCTTC
abundance: .
v_gene: TRBV15
d_gene: TRBD1
j_gene: TRBJ2-1

CDR3aa: CASSLGSVDSGNTIYF
CDR3nt: TGTGCCAGCAGCTTAGGGTCCGTGGACTCTGGAAACACCATATATTTT
abundance: many
v_gene: TRBV7-2
d_gene: .
j_gene: TRBJ1-3

CDR3aa: CASNTPGQAYYEQYF
CDR3nt: TGTGCCAGCAACACTCCGGGACAGGCATACTACGAGCAGTACTTC
abundance: few
v_gene: TRBV7-2
d_gene: TRBD1
j_gene: TRBJ2-7

CDR3aa: CASSFLGNSNQPQHF
CDR3nt: TGTGCCAGCAGTTTCCTCGGGAATAGCAATCAGCCCCAGCATTTT
abundance: few
v_gene: TRBV28
d_gene: .
j_gene: TRBJ1-5

CDR3aa: CASSPGLAVGSYTGKLFF
CDR3nt: TGTGCCAGCAGCCCGGGACTAGCGGTCGGATCTTATACCGGGAAGCTGTTTTTT
abundance: .
v_gene: TRBV7-2
d_gene: TRBD2
j_gene: TRBJ2-2

CDR3aa: CASTIFPARSNGYTF
CDR3nt: TGTGCCAGCACTATCTTCCCTGCCCGAAGTAATGGCTACACCTTC
abundance: .
v_gene: TRBV27
d_gene: .
j_gene: TRBJ1-2

CDR3aa: CASSLTFRGNPTEAFF
CDR3nt: TGTGCCAGCAGCTTAACCTTCAGGGGGAATCCCACTGAAGCTTTCTTT
abundance: .
v_gene: TRBV13
d_gene: TRBD1
j_gene: TRBJ1-1

CDR3aa: CASSFVDMNQNYGYTF
CDR3nt: TGTGCCAGCAGTTTTGTGGACATGAATCAAAACTATGGCTACACCTTC
abundance: .
v_gene: TRBV28
d_gene: .
j_gene: TRBJ1-2

CDR3aa: CAISPGQENQPLHF
CDR3nt: TGTGCCATCAGCCCGGGACAGGAAAATCAGCCCCTGCATTTT
abundance: .
v_gene: TRBV10-3
d_gene: TRBD1
j_gene: TRBJ1-5

CDR3aa: CASSPSIQGLYGYTF
CDR3nt: TGTGCCAGCAGCCCCTCAATACAGGGTCTCTATGGCTACACCTTC
abundance: .
v_gene: TRBV9
d_gene: .
j_gene: TRBJ1-2

CDR3aa: CASRLVQGAHGYTF
CDR3nt: TGTGCCAGCAGACTTGTACAGGGGGCACATGGCTACACCTTC
abundance: .
v_gene: TRBV28
d_gene: TRBD1
j_gene: TRBJ1-2

CDR3aa: CASSHGTGGYTDTQYF
CDR3nt: TGTGCCAGCAGTCACGGGACAGGGGGCTACACAGATACGCAGTATTTT
abundance: .
v_gene: TRBV25-1
d_gene: TRBD1
j_gene: TRBJ2-3

CDR3aa: CATLGGGGSYEQYF
CDR3nt: TGTGCCACCTTGGGAGGAGGGGGTTCCTACGAGCAGTACTTC
abundance: .
v_gene: TRBV28
d_gene: .
j_gene: TRBJ2-7

CDR3aa: CASSNRDRTSYEQYF
CDR3nt: TGTGCCAGCAGCAACCGGGACAGGACCTCCTACGAGCAGTACTTC
abundance: .
v_gene: TRBV7-9
d_gene: TRBD1
j_gene: TRBJ2-7

CDR3aa: CASKEQGFDYEQYF
CDR3nt: TGTGCCAGCAAGGAACAGGGTTTTGACTACGAGCAGTACTTC
abundance: .
v_gene: TRBV28
d_gene: .
j_gene: TRBJ2-7

CDR3aa: CDSSLKAGGYNEQFF
CDR3nt: TGTGACAGCAGCTTAAAGGCGGGGGGATACAATGAGCAGTTCTTC
abundance: .
v_gene: TRBV7-3
d_gene: TRBD2
j_gene: TRBJ2-1

CDR3aa: CATSDKYEAFF
CDR3nt: TGTGCCACCAGTGATAAATATGAAGCTTTCTTT
abundance: few
v_gene: TRBV24-1
d_gene: .
j_gene: TRBJ1-1

CDR3aa: CASSLGGAGGTDTQYF
CDR3nt: TGCGCCAGCAGCTTGGGAGGCGCGGGGGGCACAGATACGCAGTATTTT
abundance: .
v_gene: TRBV5-1
d_gene: TRBD2
j_gene: TRBJ2-3

CDR3aa: CSADRRDRGHNEQFF
CDR3nt: TGCAGTGCCGACCGCCGGGACAGGGGGCACAATGAGCAGTTCTTC
abundance: .
v_gene: TRBV20-1
d_gene: TRBD1
j_gene: TRBJ2-1

CDR3aa: CSARSPGAGETQYF
CDR3nt: TGCAGTGCTAGAAGCCCGGGGGCTGGTGAGACCCAGTACTTC
abundance: .
v_gene: TRBV20-1
d_gene: .
j_gene: TRBJ2-5

CDR3aa: CASRLVGTVLGYPF
CDR3nt: TGTGCCAGCAGATTAGTTGGGACAGTGCTCGGCTACCCCTTC
abundance: .
v_gene: TRBV7-2
d_gene: TRBD1
j_gene: TRBJ1-2

CDR3aa: CAWSVYRGGKDTQYF
CDR3nt: TGTGCCTGGAGTGTATACCGGGGGGGCAAAGATACGCAGTATTTT
abundance: few
v_gene: TRBV30
d_gene: TRBD2
j_gene: TRBJ2-3

CDR3aa: CASSATGTDTQYF
CDR3nt: TGTGCCAGCAGTGCGACAGGGACAGATACGCAGTATTTT
abundance: .
v_gene: TRBV5-6
d_gene: TRBD1
j_gene: TRBJ2-3

CDR3aa: CASSDGGYGYTF
CDR3nt: TGTGCCAGCAGTGACGGGGGCTATGGCTACACCTTC
abundance: .
v_gene: TRBV2
d_gene: .
j_gene: TRBJ1-2

CDR3aa: CAGSMTVSYEQYF
CDR3nt: TGTGCCGGCAGTATGACAGTCTCCTACGAGCAGTACTTC
abundance: .
v_gene: TRBV7-2
d_gene: .
j_gene: TRBJ2-7

CDR3aa: CASSHRQNQPQHF
CDR3nt: TGCGCCAGCAGCCACCGACAGAATCAGCCCCAGCATTTT
abundance: .
v_gene: TRBV4-1
d_gene: .
j_gene: TRBJ1-5

CDR3aa: CASSLQGERTEAFF
CDR3nt: TGTGCCAGCAGTTTACAGGGGGAACGGACTGAAGCTTTCTTT
abundance: few
v_gene: TRBV12-3/TRBV12-4
d_gene: TRBD1
j_gene: TRBJ1-1

CDR3aa: CASSMGQADEQFF
CDR3nt: TGTGCCAGCAGCATGGGACAGGCCGATGAGCAGTTCTTC
abundance: few
v_gene: TRBV4-2
d_gene: TRBD1
j_gene: TRBJ2-1

CDR3aa: CASSDLRTSVGLFF
CDR3nt: TGTGCCAGCAGTGATCTGAGGACGTCGGTTGGACTGTTTTTT
abundance: .
v_gene: TRBV6-6
d_gene: .
j_gene: TRBJ1-4

CDR3aa: CASSWRGVSDTEAFF
CDR3nt: TGTGCCAGCAGCTGGAGGGGGGTATCAGACACTGAAGCTTTCTTT
abundance: .
v_gene: TRBV11-2
d_gene: .
j_gene: TRBJ1-1

CDR3aa: CASQGVGEQYF
CDR3nt: TGTGCCAGCCAGGGGGTTGGCGAGCAGTACTTC
abundance: once
v_gene: TRBV6-5
d_gene: TRBD1
j_gene: TRBJ2-7

CDR3aa: CSAARTSTTDTQYF
CDR3nt: TGCAGTGCGGCACGGACTAGCACGACAGATACGCAGTATTTT
abundance: .
v_gene: TRBV20-1
d_gene: TRBD2
j_gene: TRBJ2-3

CDR3aa: CASSLYLAVQYF
CDR3nt: TGTGCCAGCAGCTTATACCTAGCAGTGCAGTACTTC
abundance: .
v_gene: TRBV7-2
d_gene: .
j_gene: TRBJ2-7

CDR3aa: CSARNLGETQYF
CDR3nt: TGCAGTGCTAGAAATTTAGGGGAGACCCAGTACTTC
abundance: .
v_gene: TRBV20-1
d_gene: .
j_gene: TRBJ2-5

CDR3aa: CASSTATRNEQFF
CDR3nt: TGTGCCAGCAGCACCGCGACAAGGAATGAGCAGTTCTTC
abundance: few
v_gene: TRBV12-3/TRBV12-4
d_gene: .
j_gene: TRBJ2-1

CDR3aa: CASSLMVAGGSTDTQYF
CDR3nt: TGCGCCAGCAGCTTGATGGTAGCGGGAGGTTCCACAGATACGCAGTATTTT
abundance: many
v_gene: TRBV5-1
d_gene: TRBD2
j_gene: TRBJ2-3

CDR3aa: CASSLKTAYEQYF
CDR3nt: TGTGCCAGCAGCTTAAAGACAGCCTACGAGCAGTACTTC
abundance: .
v_gene: TRBV7-6
d_gene: .
j_gene: TRBJ2-7

CDR3aa: CASSFGLAGERKYF
CDR3nt: TGTGCCAGCAGCTTTGGACTAGCGGGAGAAAGGAAGTACTTC
abundance: .
v_gene: TRBV11-2
d_gene: TRBD2
j_gene: TRBJ2-7

CDR3aa: CASSLAAREQFF
CDR3nt: TGTGCCAGCAGCTTGGCGGCCCGTGAGCAGTTCTTC
abundance: .
v_gene: TRBV5-6
d_gene: .
j_gene: TRBJ2-1

CDR3aa: CASSSGALKKEAFF
CDR3nt: TGTGCCAGCAGCTCCGGGGCCCTGAAAAAGGAAGCTTTCTTT
abundance: .
v_gene: TRBV6-1
d_gene: .
j_gene: TRBJ1-1

CDR3aa: CASNRPGQGADEQFF
CDR3nt: TGCGCCAGCAACCGCCCGGGACAGGGGGCGGATGAGCAGTTCTTC
abundance: few
v_gene: TRBV5-1
d_gene: TRBD1
j_gene: TRBJ2-1

CDR3aa: CATAAQGGSPLHF
CDR3nt: TGTGCCACCGCTGCGCAGGGAGGTTCACCCCTCCACTTT
abundance: few
v_gene: TRBV3-1
d_gene: .
j_gene: TRBJ1-6

CDR3aa: CASSGLRGAAANEQFF
CDR3nt: TGTGCCAGCAGTGGGCTCAGGGGGGCGGCTGCAAATGAGCAGTTCTTC
abundance: many
v_gene: TRBV2
d_gene: .
j_gene: TRBJ2-1

CDR3aa: CASSHHPGTGGNQPQHF
CDR3nt: TGTGCCAGCAGCCACCATCCTGGGACAGGGGGCAATCAGCCCCAGCATTTT
abundance: many
v_gene: TRBV7-2
d_gene: TRBD1
j_gene: TRBJ1-5

CDR3aa: CASSLEGVPDTQYF
CDR3nt: TGCGCCAGCAGCTTGGAAGGGGTACCAGATACGCAGTATTTT
abundance: .
v_gene: TRBV5-1
d_gene: .
j_gene: TRBJ2-3

CDR3aa: CASRPGLATTGELFF
CDR3nt: TGTGCCAGCAGACCGGGACTAGCGACCACCGGGGAGCTGTTTTTT
abundance: .
v_gene: TRBV6-1
d_gene: TRBD2
j_gene: TRBJ2-2

CDR3aa: CASSLGGQYNSPLHF
CDR3nt: TGTGCCAGCAGCTTAGGGGGACAGTATAATTCACCCCTCCACTTT
abundance: few
v_gene: TRBV7-2
d_gene: TRBD1
j_gene: TRBJ1-6

CDR3aa: CASSLSVGLDYGYTF
CDR3nt: TGTGCCAGTAGCCTTTCGGTCGGGTTGGACTATGGCTACACCTTC
abundance: .
v_gene: TRBV19
d_gene: .
j_gene: TRBJ1-2

CDR3aa: CASSLKIGELFF
CDR3nt: TGTGCCAGCAGCTTAAAGATAGGGGAGCTGTTTTTT
abundance: .
v_gene: TRBV7-3
d_gene: .
j_gene: TRBJ2-2